What follows are 30 T cell receptor beta chains derived from one specimen sequenced in a study of CD8 T cells in Susac syndrome (dated by TCRdb to about 2019). The method was the immunoSEQ multiplex PCR assay. RNA was extracted using the RNeasy kit, and roughly 0.5 to 1 microgram was reverse transcribed with random hexamers. In TCRdb, the public reads were trimmed at Q25 with fastp and aligned with MiXCR, with productive beta chains retained. A single entry per CDR3 protein holds the most common genes and DNA from its merged rows. For this sample the table gives around 180,000 distinct CDR3 sequences, of which around 95% were detected only once. The top ten clonotypes cover around 0.16% of the sample. The sequenced material came from CD8+ T cells from PBMCs. The receptors shown here come from a human donor with multiple sclerosis.

This rearrangement joins TRBV25-1 to TRBJ1-6; D gene unclear. CDR3 length equals 13 residues. Germline V gene data show CDR1 as MGHDK and CDR2 as SYGVNS. With 4 bases removed from V and 4 bases from J, the gap between germline ends came to 5 bases. In DNA, the CDR3 is TGTGCCAGCAGTGTGGGGTATAATTCACCCCTCCACTTT. Protein: CASSVGYNSPLHF.

The rearrangement links TRBV27 to TRBJ1-2, with D unclear. Trimming left V 6 bases short and J 6 bases short, with 14 bases between. The CDR3 is 13 amino acids. CDR1 is MNHEY and CDR2 is SMNVEV in the germline V gene (reference sequence). CDR3 nucleotide sequence: TGTGCCAGCAGCCCCTACATGGGAAATGGCTACACCTTC. Translating it yields CASSPYMGNGYTF.

This clonotype was detected once. This sequence joins TRBV4-1 and TRBJ1-2, with D unresolved. Trimming left V 4 bases short and J 4 bases short, with 19 bases between. Germline V gene sequence: CDR1 MGHRA, CDR2 YSYEKL. The CDR3 has 16 amino acids. This CDR3 reads CASSLAQGYLSYGYTF. The DNA for the CDR3 is TGCGCCAGCAGCCTTGCCCAAGGGTATTTGAGCTATGGCTACACCTTC.

The CDR3 DNA is TGTGCCAGCAGCTGGACCGGGACTAGTACCTACGAGCAGTACTTC. Its protein is CASSWTGTSTYEQYF. The rearrangement joins TRBV7-2 to TRBJ2-7; 8 bases agree with TRBD2. The CDR3 is made up of 15 amino acids. Germline CDR1 is SGHTA and CDR2 is FQGNSA. J lost 2 bases, V lost 4 bases, and 7 bases had no gene match.

The V and J genes are TRBV4-2 and TRBJ2-7, with 10 positions matching TRBD2. This CDR3 is built from 16 residues. CDR1 LGHNA and CDR2 YNFKEQ come from the germline V gene. Trimming at V came to 2 bases and at J to 3 bases, leaving 7 bases not matched to a gene. The CDR3 reads CASSQLGRTSGYEQYF. CDR3 in DNA: TGTGCCAGCAGCCAACTTGGCCGGACTAGCGGCTACGAGCAGTACTTC.

This sequence joins TRBV29-1 and TRBJ2-7; D ambiguous. Germline CDR1 SQVTM, CDR2 ANQGSEA. The CDR3 spans 11 residues. V was trimmed by 4 bases and J by 1 base, leaving 5 bases between them. As DNA, the CDR3 is TGCAGCGTTGCAGAGTCCTACGAGCAGTACTTC. This gives the protein CSVAESYEQYF.

The rearrangement joins TRBV7-9 to TRBJ2-5; D not resolved. This CDR3 region has 16 residues. Trimming took off 2 bases at V and 3 bases at J, with 16 bases between the two ends. CDR1 SEHNR and CDR2 FQNEAQ come from the germline V gene (reference sequence). DNA of the CDR3: TGTGCCAGCAGCTTACCCCCCTCGGGCATAGAAGAGACCCAGTACTTC. Protein: CASSLPPSGIEETQYF.

This chain joins TRBV2 and TRBJ1-1; weak D call: TRBD1 (6 bases). Germline CDR1 reads SNHLY; CDR2 reads FYNNEI. This CDR3 is built from 12 residues. V was cut by 4 bases and J by 7 bases, with 10 bases left in between. The CDR3 DNA reads TGTGCCAGCAGTGGGGAGGGGGATGAAGCTTTCTTT. Its translation: CASSGEGDEAFF.

The chain combines TRBV11-2 with TRBJ2-1, with 12 nucleotides matching TRBD1. Looked up from germline, CDR1 is SGHAT and CDR2 is FQNNGV. The length of the CDR3 is 15 residues. J was trimmed by 6 bases and V by 6 bases; bases with no gene match: 6. Here the CDR3 reads CASSPGTGGFNEQFF. The CDR3, as DNA: TGTGCCAGCAGTCCCGGGACAGGGGGCTTCAATGAGCAGTTCTTC. The full variable domain, with the rest looked up from reference TRBV11-2 and TRBJ2-1, is EAGVAQSPRYKIIEKRQSVAFWCNPISGHATLYWYQQILGQGPKLLIQFQNNGVVDDSQLPKDRFSAERLKGVDSTLKIQPAKLEDSAVYLCASSPGTGGFNEQFFGPGTRLTVL.

The chain links TRBV2 to TRBJ1-5; 7 nucleotides align to TRBD1. The trim removed 6 bases at V and 4 bases at J, leaving 6 bases unmatched. Per germline, CDR1 SNHLY and CDR2 FYNNEI. This CDR3 comprises 14 residues. CDR3 sequence reads: CASSETGKNQPQHF. The CDR3, as DNA: TGTGCCAGCAGCGAGACAGGGAAAAATCAGCCCCAGCATTTT. The entire variable domain, with the rest obtained from reference TRBV2 and TRBJ1-5, is as follows: EPEVTQTPSHQVTQMGQEVILRCVPISNHLYFYWYRQILGQKVEFLVSFYNNEISEKSEIFDDQFSVERPDGSNFTLKIRSTKLEDSAMYFCASSETGKNQPQHFGDGTRLSIL.

The CDR3: CATSRDPQERGCTDTQYF. DNA of the CDR3: TGTGCCACCAGCAGAGATCCCCAGGAGAGAGGATGCACAGATACGCAGTATTTT. The chain has TRBV15 and TRBJ2-3; D is undetermined. Germline V gene sequence: CDR1 LNHNV, CDR2 YYDKDF (reference sequence). V dropped 0 bases and J dropped 1 base, with 17 bases sitting between them. This CDR3 contains 18 residues.

The chain has TRBV29-1 and TRBJ2-7; D remains unclear. Germline V lookup: CDR1 SQVTM, CDR2 ANQGSEA. The CDR3 is 14 residues long. Trimming left V 6 bases short and J 0 bases short, with 15 bases between. CDR3 protein: CSVAPSGFSYEQYF. The CDR3 nucleotides read TGCAGCGTAGCCCCTTCCGGTTTCTCCTACGAGCAGTACTTC.

This sequence joins TRBV5-6 and TRBJ1-1, with a tentative D call TRBD1 (5 bases). Germline assignment: CDR1 SGHDT and CDR2 YYEEEE. Trimming left V 4 bases short and J 8 bases short, with 21 bases between. The CDR3 covers 15 residues. The CDR3 region has the DNA TGTGCCAGCAGCCTACCGGGCTGGGGGTTGGTGGAAGCTTTCTTT. It specifies CASSLPGWGLVEAFF. The whole variable domain, remainder taken from reference TRBV5-6 and TRBJ1-1, is DAGVTQSPTHLIKTRGQQVTLRCSPKSGHDTVSWYQQALGQGPQFIFQYYEEEERQRGNFPDRFSGHQFPNYSSELNVNALLLGDSALYLCASSLPGWGLVEAFFGQGTRLTVV.

The V call is TRBV12-3 or TRBV12-4, the J call TRBJ2-3; D may be TRBD2 (6 bases). The V and J ends lost 4 bases and 3 bases respectively, with 26 bases between them. The CDR3 length is 19 residues. The CDR3 sequence: CASSSGTEIGHSTTDTQYF. The CDR3 DNA is TGTGCCAGCAGTTCCGGGACTGAGATCGGCCATTCAACGACAGATACGCAGTATTTT.

This rearrangement joins TRBV29-1 to TRBJ2-7; D gene uncertain. Germline V gives CDR1 SQVTM, CDR2 ANQGSEA. The CDR3 has 13 residues. Deletions cut 3 bases from V and 0 bases from J, with 9 bases between. For the CDR3, the DNA is TGCAGCGTTGAGAACCCGAGCTCCTACGAGCAGTACTTC. Its translation is CSVENPSSYEQYF.

This clonotype appeared once. V usage is TRBV27 and J usage is TRBJ2-1; D not resolved. The CDR3 loop spans 13 amino acids. The germline V and J ends were trimmed by 4 bases and 9 bases, with 13 bases remaining between them. CDR1 is MNHEY, CDR2 SMNVEV, per germline (reference sequence). CDR3 nucleotides: TGTGCCAGCAGTTACGGGCGCCTCAGTGAGCAGTTCTTC. This gives the protein CASSYGRLSEQFF.

The chain is built from TRBV6-5 and TRBJ1-1; no definite D call. The CDR3 has 15 amino acids. V shed 0 bases and J shed 11 bases, with 19 bases lying between them. Looked up from germline, CDR1 is MNHEY and CDR2 is SVGAGI. This CDR3 reads CASSYSQAAGEVAFF. The CDR3 coding sequence is TGTGCCAGCAGTTACTCGCAGGCCGCCGGAGAAGTGGCTTTCTTT.

The V gene is TRBV20-1, the J gene TRBJ2-3, with 7 bases that match TRBD1. Germline V gene sequence: CDR1 DFQATT, CDR2 SNEGSKA (reference sequence). The CDR3 has 17 residues. V shed 0 bases and J 2 bases; nucleotides not matched to a gene: 11. CDR3 sequence (DNA): TGCAGTGCTAGAGACCTCGACCGGGACAGACACACAGATACGCAGTATTTT. Protein sequence: CSARDLDRDRHTDTQYF.

The chain uses TRBV9 and TRBJ2-1; tentative D call: TRBD2 (5 bases). The CDR3 totals 15 residues. The germline V gene encodes CDR1 SGDLS and CDR2 YYNGEE. The V end was cut by 7 bases, the J end by 8 bases, with 22 bases between. CDR3 in amino acids: CASGPSPPRRDEQFF. The CDR3 nucleotides read TGTGCCAGCGGCCCAAGCCCTCCCAGGCGGGATGAGCAGTTCTTC.

The chain has TRBV9 and TRBJ2-1; D unclear. Trimming pared 4 bases from V and 6 bases from J, leaving 20 bases between. The CDR3 covers 16 residues. Germline CDR1 reads SGDLS; CDR2 reads YYNGEE. CDR3 nucleotide sequence: TGTGCCAGCAGCAACAGCCGGGTAGGGCCGGCCAATGAGCAGTTCTTC. This gives the protein CASSNSRVGPANEQFF.

This clonotype was counted once. The rearrangement uses TRBV3-1 and TRBJ1-1, with D uncertain. V was clipped by 0 bases and J by 5 bases, with 4 bases between them. The CDR3 has 12 amino acids. The V gene's germline CDR1 is LGHDT and CDR2 YNNKEL (reference sequence). This chain's CDR3 is CASSQDLTEAFF. In DNA form, the CDR3 reads TGTGCCAGCAGCCAAGATCTGACTGAAGCTTTCTTT.

The genes are TRBV27 and TRBJ2-1; TRBD2 might be the D (5 bases). CDR1 and CDR2 (germline): MNHEY, SMNVEV (reference sequence). Trimming took off 5 bases at V and 4 bases at J, with 9 bases between the two ends. The length of the CDR3 is 13 residues. The CDR3 loop is CASSGAAYNEQFF. The CDR3 nucleotides are TGTGCCAGCAGTGGAGCGGCGTACAATGAGCAGTTCTTC.

J is TRBJ1-1 and V is TRBV27; D not certain. The CDR3 has 15 amino acids. V was trimmed by 6 bases and J by 4 bases, leaving 18 bases between them. Germline V CDR1 and CDR2: MNHEY, SMNVEV (reference sequence). The chain's CDR3 is CASRARGWVSTEAFF. For the CDR3, the DNA is TGTGCCAGCAGGGCCCGGGGATGGGTGAGCACTGAAGCTTTCTTT.

This clonotype was seen just once. V gene TRBV4-1 combines with J gene TRBJ2-4, with 8 bases lining up with TRBD2. CDR1 and CDR2 from the germline V gene are MGHRA and YSYEKL. This CDR3 contains 19 residues. V lost 4 bases and J lost 8; bases outside the gene matches: 22. In nucleotides, the CDR3 is TGCGCCAGCAGCCCCGGAACTCGGATATCTAGCGGGCAGAGGGACATTCAGTACTTC. Translating it yields CASSPGTRISSGQRDIQYF.

The chain has TRBV29-1 and TRBJ2-1; 7 bases fit TRBD2. Trimming removed 2 bases from V and 14 bases from J; junction bases left unmatched: 6. The CDR3 consists of 11 residues. CDR1 SQVTM and CDR2 ANQGSEA come from the germline V gene. CDR3 coding DNA: TGCAGCGTTGAAAGCGGGGTCGAGGAGTTCTTC. Translated: CSVESGVEEFF.

This clonotype showed up just once. The chain joins TRBV27 to TRBJ2-2; no clear D gene. Germline CDR1 reads MNHEY; CDR2 reads SMNVEV (reference sequence). The CDR3 covers 15 residues. V was pared by 3 bases and J by 4 bases, with 12 bases between. The CDR3 here is CASSFIRTGTGELFF. CDR3 nucleotide sequence: TGTGCCAGCAGTTTCATCAGGACGGGCACCGGGGAGCTGTTTTTT.

The chain recombines TRBV2 with TRBJ1-2; D is ambiguous. CDR3 length equals 14 residues. Germline CDR1 is SNHLY and CDR2 is FYNNEI. V gave up 2 bases and J gave up 6 bases, with 13 bases separating them. The CDR3 here is CASSERAKVDGYTF. CDR3 bases: TGTGCCAGCAGTGAAAGGGCAAAAGTGGATGGCTACACCTTC.

The rearrangement joins TRBV6-5 to TRBJ2-2; D not resolved. The CDR3 loop spans 13 amino acids. CDR1 is MNHEY, CDR2 SVGAGI, per germline. Trimming removed 5 bases from V and 0 bases from J, with 4 bases in between. CDR3 sequence: CASSPPNTGELFF. The CDR3, as DNA: TGTGCCAGCAGTCCCCCGAACACCGGGGAGCTGTTTTTT.

The V gene is TRBV2, the J gene TRBJ1-4; a possible D gene is TRBD1 (5 bases). The germline V gene encodes CDR1 SNHLY and CDR2 FYNNEI. Deletions cut 8 bases from V and 13 bases from J, with 20 bases between. The CDR3 is made up of 13 amino acids. The chain's CDR3 is CASWVQGRDRLFF. CDR3 nucleotides: TGTGCCAGCTGGGTTCAGGGACGCGATAGACTGTTTTTT.

The V and J genes are TRBV15 and TRBJ2-1, with 14 bases that match TRBD2. The CDR3 has 20 residues. Losses at the gene ends were 5 bases for V and 7 bases for J; bases not matched to a gene: 19. The germline V gene has CDR1 LNHNV and CDR2 YYDKDF (reference sequence). The CDR3 reads CATSPAPGTSGSGYLNEQFF. The DNA for the CDR3 is TGTGCCACCAGCCCGGCCCCCGGGACTAGCGGGAGCGGTTATCTGAATGAGCAGTTCTTC.